This T cell receptor beta chain was obtained from a study of siplizumab effects on memory and regulatory T cells. Data came from immunoSEQ multiplex PCR; TCRdb stores just in-frame clones and leaves some out. This sample carries around 78,000 clones, less than 95% of them seen once, and the ten largest clones take around 30%. As concerns this clone: Additional DNA sequences in this sample encode the identical CDR3.

The length of the CDR3 is 13 residues. CDR1 SGDLS and CDR2 YYNGEE come from the germline V gene. Trimming stripped 4 bases from V and 1 base from J, with 8 bases between. The sample consisted of CD8+ T cells sorted from blood. The TCR originated in a human donor in good health. The gene calls are TRBV9 and TRBJ1-1; the D is unclear. The DNA of the CDR3 is TGTGCCAGCAGCCCCGCATGGAACACTGAAGCTTTCTTT. Protein: CASSPAWNTEAFF.